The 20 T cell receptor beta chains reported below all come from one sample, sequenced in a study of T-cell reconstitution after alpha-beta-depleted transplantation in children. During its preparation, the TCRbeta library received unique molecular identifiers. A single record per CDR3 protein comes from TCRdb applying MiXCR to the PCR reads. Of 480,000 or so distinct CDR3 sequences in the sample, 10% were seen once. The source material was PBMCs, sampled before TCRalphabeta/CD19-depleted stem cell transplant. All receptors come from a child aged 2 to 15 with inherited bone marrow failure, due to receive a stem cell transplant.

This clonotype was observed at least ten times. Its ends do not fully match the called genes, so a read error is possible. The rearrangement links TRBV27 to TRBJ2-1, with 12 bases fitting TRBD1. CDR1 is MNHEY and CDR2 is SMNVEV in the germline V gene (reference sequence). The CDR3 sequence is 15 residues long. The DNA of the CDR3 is TGTGCCAGCCGTTTACAGGGACAGGGGGCGGGTGAGCAGTTCTTC. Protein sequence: CASRLQGQGAGEQFF.

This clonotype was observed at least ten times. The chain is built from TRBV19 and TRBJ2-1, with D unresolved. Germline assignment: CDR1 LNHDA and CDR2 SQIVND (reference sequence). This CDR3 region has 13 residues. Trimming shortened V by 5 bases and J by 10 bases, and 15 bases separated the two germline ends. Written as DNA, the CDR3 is TGTGCCAGTAGTCCGACGAGTGGCTGGGAGCAGTTCTTC. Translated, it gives CASSPTSGWEQFF.

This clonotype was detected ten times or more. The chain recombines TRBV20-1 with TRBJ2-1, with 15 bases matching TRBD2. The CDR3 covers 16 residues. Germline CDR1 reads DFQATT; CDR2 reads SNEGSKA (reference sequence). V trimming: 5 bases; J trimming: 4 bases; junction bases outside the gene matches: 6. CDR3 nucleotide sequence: TGCAGTGCTTATACCGGGACTAGCGGGGGGTACAATGAGCAGTTCTTC. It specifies CSAYTGTSGGYNEQFF.

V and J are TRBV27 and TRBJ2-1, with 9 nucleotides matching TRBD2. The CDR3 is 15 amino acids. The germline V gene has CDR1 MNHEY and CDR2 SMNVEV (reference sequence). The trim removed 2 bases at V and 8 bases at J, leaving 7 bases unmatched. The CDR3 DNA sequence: TGTGCCAGCAGTTTAAGCTCGGGACTAGCTTATGAGCAGTTCTTC. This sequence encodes CASSLSSGLAYEQFF.

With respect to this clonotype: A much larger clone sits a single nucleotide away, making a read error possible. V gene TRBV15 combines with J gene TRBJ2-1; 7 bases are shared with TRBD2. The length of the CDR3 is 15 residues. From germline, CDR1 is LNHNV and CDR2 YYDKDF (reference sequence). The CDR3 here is CATRRDPLAGNEQFF. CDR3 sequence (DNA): TGTGCCACCAGGAGAGATCCTTTAGCGGGCAATGAGCAGTTCTTC.

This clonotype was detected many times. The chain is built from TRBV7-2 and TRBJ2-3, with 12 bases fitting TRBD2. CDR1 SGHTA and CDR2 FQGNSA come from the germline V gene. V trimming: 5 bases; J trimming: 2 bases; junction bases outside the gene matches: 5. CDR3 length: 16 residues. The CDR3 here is CASSAGLAGNTDTQYF. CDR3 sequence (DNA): TGTGCCAGCAGCGCAGGACTAGCGGGAAACACAGATACGCAGTATTTT.

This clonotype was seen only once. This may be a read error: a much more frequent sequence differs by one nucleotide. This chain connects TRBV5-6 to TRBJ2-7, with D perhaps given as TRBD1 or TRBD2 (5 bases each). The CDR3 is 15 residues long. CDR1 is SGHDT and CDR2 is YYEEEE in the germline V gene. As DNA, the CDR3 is TGTGCCAGCAGCTTTCGAGGGGTTCCCGACTACGGGCAGTACTTC. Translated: CASSFRGVPDYGQYF.

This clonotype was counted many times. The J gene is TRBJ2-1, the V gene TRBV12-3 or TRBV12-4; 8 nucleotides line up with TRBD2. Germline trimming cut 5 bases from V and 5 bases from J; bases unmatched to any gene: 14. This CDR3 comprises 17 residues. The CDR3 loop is CASSPGASGLGDNEQFF. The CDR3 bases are TGTGCCAGCAGTCCGGGGGCTAGCGGGTTGGGCGACAATGAGCAGTTCTTC.

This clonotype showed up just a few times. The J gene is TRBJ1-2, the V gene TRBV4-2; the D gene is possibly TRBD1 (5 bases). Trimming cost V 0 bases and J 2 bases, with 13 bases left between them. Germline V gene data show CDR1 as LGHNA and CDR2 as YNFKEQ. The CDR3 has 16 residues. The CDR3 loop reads CASSQESGTANYGYTF. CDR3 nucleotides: TGTGCCAGCAGCCAAGAATCCGGGACGGCGAACTATGGCTACACCTTC.

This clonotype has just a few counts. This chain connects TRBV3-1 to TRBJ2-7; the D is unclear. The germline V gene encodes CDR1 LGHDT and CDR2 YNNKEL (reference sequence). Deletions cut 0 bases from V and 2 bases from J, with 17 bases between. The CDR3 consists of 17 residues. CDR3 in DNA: TGTGCCAGCAGCCAAGATCCGATTAGTGGGCAGACCTACGAGCAGTACTTC. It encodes CASSQDPISGQTYEQYF.

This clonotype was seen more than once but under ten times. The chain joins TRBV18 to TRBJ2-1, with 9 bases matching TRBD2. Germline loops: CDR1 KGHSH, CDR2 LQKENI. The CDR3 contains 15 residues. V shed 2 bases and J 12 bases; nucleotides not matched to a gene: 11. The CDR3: CASSPWGLAQRGQFF. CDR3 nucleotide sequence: TGTGCCAGCTCACCATGGGGACTAGCTCAGCGAGGGCAGTTCTTC. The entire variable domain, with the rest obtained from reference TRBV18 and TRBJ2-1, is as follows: NAGVMQNPRHLVRRRGQEARLRCSPMKGHSHVYWYRQLPEEGLKFMVYLQKENIIDESGMPKERFSAEFPKEGPSILRIQQVVRGDSAAYFCASSPWGLAQRGQFFGPGTRLTVL.

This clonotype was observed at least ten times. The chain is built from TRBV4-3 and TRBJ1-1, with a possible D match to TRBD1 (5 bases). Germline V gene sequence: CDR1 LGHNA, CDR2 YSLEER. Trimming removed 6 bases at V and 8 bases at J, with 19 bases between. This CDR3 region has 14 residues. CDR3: CASRVGAGLGEAFF. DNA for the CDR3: TGCGCCAGCAGGGTCGGGGCGGGACTGGGGGAAGCTTTCTTT.

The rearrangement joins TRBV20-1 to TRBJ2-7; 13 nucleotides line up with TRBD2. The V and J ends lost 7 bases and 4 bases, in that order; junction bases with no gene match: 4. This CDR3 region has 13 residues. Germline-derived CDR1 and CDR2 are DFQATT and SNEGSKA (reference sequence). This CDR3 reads CSVGLAGEYEQYF. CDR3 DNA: TGCAGTGTCGGACTAGCGGGAGAATACGAGCAGTACTTC.

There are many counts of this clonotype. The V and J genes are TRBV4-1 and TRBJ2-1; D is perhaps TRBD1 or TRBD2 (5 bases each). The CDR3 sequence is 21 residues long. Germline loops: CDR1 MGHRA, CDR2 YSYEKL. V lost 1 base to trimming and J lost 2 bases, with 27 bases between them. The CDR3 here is CASSQVLRDPWVAGPYNEQFF. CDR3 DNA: TGCGCCAGCAGCCAAGTTCTTCGGGACCCATGGGTCGCCGGTCCCTACAATGAGCAGTTCTTC.

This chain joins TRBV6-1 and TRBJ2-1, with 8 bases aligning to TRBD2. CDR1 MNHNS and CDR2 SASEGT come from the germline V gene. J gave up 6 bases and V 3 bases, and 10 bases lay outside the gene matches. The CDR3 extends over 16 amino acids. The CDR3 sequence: CASSDGAGGLGNEQFF. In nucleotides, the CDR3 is TGTGCCAGCAGTGACGGGGCGGGAGGCCTCGGCAATGAGCAGTTCTTC.

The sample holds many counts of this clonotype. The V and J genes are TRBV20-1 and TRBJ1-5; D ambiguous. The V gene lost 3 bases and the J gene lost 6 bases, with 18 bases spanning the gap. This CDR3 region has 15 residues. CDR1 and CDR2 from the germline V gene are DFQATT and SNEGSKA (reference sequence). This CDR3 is CSASSPGGAGQPQHF. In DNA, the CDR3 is TGCAGTGCTAGTAGTCCGGGAGGAGCGGGTCAGCCCCAGCATTTT.

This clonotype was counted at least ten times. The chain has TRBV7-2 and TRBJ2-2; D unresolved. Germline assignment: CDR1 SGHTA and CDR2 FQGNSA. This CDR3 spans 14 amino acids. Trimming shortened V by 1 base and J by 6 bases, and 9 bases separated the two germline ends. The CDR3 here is CASSLEVASGELFF. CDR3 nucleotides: TGTGCCAGCAGCTTAGAGGTAGCTTCCGGGGAGCTGTTTTTT.

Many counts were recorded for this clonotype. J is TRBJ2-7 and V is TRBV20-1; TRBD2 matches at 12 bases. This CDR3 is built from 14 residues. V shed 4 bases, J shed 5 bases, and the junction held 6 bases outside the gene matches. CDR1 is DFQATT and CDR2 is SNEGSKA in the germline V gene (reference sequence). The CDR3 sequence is CSATSGRALDEQYF. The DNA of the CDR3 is TGCAGTGCTACTAGCGGGAGGGCTTTGGACGAGCAGTACTTC.

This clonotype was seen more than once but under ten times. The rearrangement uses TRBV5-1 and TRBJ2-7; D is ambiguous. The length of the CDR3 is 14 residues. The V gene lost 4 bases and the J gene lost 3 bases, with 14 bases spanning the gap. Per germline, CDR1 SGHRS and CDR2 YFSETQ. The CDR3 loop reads CASSRLDSHYEQYF. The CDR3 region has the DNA TGCGCCAGCAGCCGGCTAGATTCTCACTACGAGCAGTACTTC.

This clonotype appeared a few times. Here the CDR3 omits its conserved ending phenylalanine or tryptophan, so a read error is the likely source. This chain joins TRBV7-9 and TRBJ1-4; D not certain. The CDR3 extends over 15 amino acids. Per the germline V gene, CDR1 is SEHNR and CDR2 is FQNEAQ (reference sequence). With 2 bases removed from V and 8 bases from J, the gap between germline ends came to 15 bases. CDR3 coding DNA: TGTGCCAGCAGCTTAAAACTACGGGCGCGGGAAAAACTGTTTTCT. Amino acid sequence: CASSLKLRAREKLFS.